The clone carrying this T cell receptor (beta chain) was found once. The data were taken from a study of T cell changes during pregnancy in multiple sclerosis. The table came from immunoSEQ multiplex PCR; TCRdb's copy has only in-frame clones and leaves some out. Seen here are approximately 44,000 clones, roughly 90% observed once, and the top ten hold roughly 0.55%. The CDR3 extends over 12 amino acids. CDR1 and CDR2 from the germline V gene are SGHTA and FQGNSA. The V segment lost 6 bases and the J segment 12 bases; nucleotides outside the gene matches: 5. The rearrangement uses TRBV7-2 and TRBJ2-1; 10 nucleotides align to TRBD2. The sample was CD4+ T cells from peripheral blood mononuclear cells, taken in the third trimester of pregnancy. The origin of this receptor is a female donor with multiple sclerosis, enrolled in a pregnancy study. DNA for the CDR3: TGTGCCAGCAGACTGGTAGCGGGAGGGCAGTTCTTC. Its translation: CASRLVAGGQFF.